This T cell receptor (beta chain) is from a study of T cell responses to AZD1222 COVID-19 vaccine (dated by TCRdb to the early 2020s). About the investigation overall: AZD1222 recipients whose second dose came at about 4 weeks and those whose second dose came at about 12 weeks were combined into one group, since spike-specific TCR depth and breadth did not differ between the two schedules. A total of 230 to 250 trial participants underwent TCR sequencing, of whom 207 received two doses of AZD1222 and about 25 received two doses of the MenACWY control vaccine. Trial participants were enrolled by age into subgroups of 18-55, 56-69 and 70-plus years, and around 150, 29 and 61 TCR-sequenced participants, respectively, were included in these subgroups. The paper's findings and limits, for the study overall: In the small 56-69-year group, the increase in depth fell short of significance, most likely because of low power. Because no samples from the day 14 peak response were available, repertoires could be characterized only after the peak T cell response. Spike-specific TCR breadth and depth rose significantly after two AZD1222 doses compared with day 0 and with MenACWY recipients. The whole spike protein was spanned by vaccine-associated CD4 TCRs, and dominant responses were seen in regions 160-218 and 743-854. Conclusions about previously exposed vaccinees are limited because only six or seven AZD1222 recipients were SARS-CoV-2 seropositive at baseline. Most participants were white British and females outnumbered males, and the authors suggested that clonal diversity may have been underestimated. Reportedly, close to half of the unique spike-specific TCRs recognized epitopes lying outside the regions that are mutated in the B.1.351 and B.1.1.7 variants.

What this sample's time point label stands for: baseline before first vaccination. Vaccinee samples were obtained from the UK trials COV001 and COV002, which included a single-blind randomized controlled phase 2/3 trial of AZD1222 (ChAdOx1 nCoV-19) in healthy adults. For TCRbeta chain sequencing, PBMC samples from trial participants were taken at day 0 and at day 28 after the second dose. A note on this clone: It has no known antigen specificity. No base quality values were provided; no much bigger clone lies one nucleotide off.

The CDR3 regions of human TCRbeta chains were analyzed by immunosequencing. In the source study's methods: TCRs in the repertoires were matched against a reference library of SARS-CoV-2-specific TCRs that had been generated with the MIRA antigen-specificity platform. Breadth was defined as the fraction of unique TCRs that were SARS-CoV-2-associated, and depth was defined as the fraction of total T cells that were SARS-CoV-2-associated. Each spike-specific TCR was assigned to its reactive spike region and to a CD4 or CD8 class using the MIRA data. Log10-transformed breadth and depth values were compared by one-way ANOVA with Sidak's multiple comparisons tests. TCRdb mirrors the immuneACCESS table, restricted to in-frame sequences. Some clones are absent from its copies; in checked studies, under half trace to an unresolved V gene, and the reason for the others is unknown. V and J calls and clone size come straight from that table; D and trimming were deduced from the DNA. Counted in this sample were approximately 150,000 clones; around 94% of them appeared once. Of the sample, roughly 1.3% falls within the top ten clones.

The germline V gene yields MNHEY for CDR1 and SVGAGI for CDR2. From the cysteine through the phenylalanine, the CDR3 covers 15 amino acids. Only the CDR3 DNA is retained, 45 bases long and in frame from the first base. V trim: 6 bases; J trim: 6 bases; unmatched bases: 6. The V and J segments used are TRBV6-5 and TRBJ2-2, with 11 bases aligning to TRBD1. The TCR sequence derives from an adult in good health. The sequenced sample was peripheral blood, obtained on day 0 of AZD1222 vaccination. The CDR3 region: CASRPGTGGPGELFF. The nucleotide sequence reads as follows: TGTGCCAGCAGACCCGGGACAGGGGGTCCCGGGGAGCTGTTTTTT.